This note documents a single T cell receptor beta chain sequence. Its antigen is unidentified. With a much larger clone just one base away, this may be a read error. This is likely a read error, given that the CDR3 carries no conserved phenylalanine or tryptophan at its end. Via MiXCR, TCRdb re-called the 5' RACE reads, giving one row per CDR3 protein. The sample has 130,000 or so distinct CDR3 sequences, more than 6.5% seen once. This entry belongs to a study of CD8 T cells in ankylosing spondylitis. Study-wide results and limits: Characteristic, it appeared, of ankylosing spondylitis blood was a TCR beta motif of fewer than 10 highly homologous variants.

CDR1 and CDR2 from the germline V gene are SGHAT and FQNNGV. After removal of 3 bases from V and 0 bases from J, the junction contained 9 bases not matched to a gene. The CDR3 extends over 19 amino acids. The gene calls are TRBV11-2 and TRBJ2-7; 15 nucleotides line up with TRBD2. Sequencing was carried out using blood, either unsorted or a sorted T cell fraction (not recorded which). This sequence was found in a male donor with ankylosing spondylitis or in good health (not recorded which). CDR3: CASSLKGTSGRSSSYEQYS. The CDR3 DNA reads TGTGCCAGCAGCTTGAAGGGGACTAGCGGGAGGTCTAGCTCCTACGAGCAGTACTCC.